This T cell receptor beta chain was documented in a study of OX40 agonist ivuxolimab in advanced cancers. At the level of the study: As their treatment, patients were administered ivuxolimab, an agonistic anti-OX40 (CD134) antibody.

CDR3 length: 15 amino acids. V lost 2 bases and J 2 bases, leaving 13 bases between the germline ends. The germline gives CDR1 SEHNR, CDR2 FQNEAQ (reference sequence). This table comes from immunoSEQ multiplex PCR, and its TCRdb copy is limited to in-frame clones, with some not included. The table lists about 82,000 clones, approximately 82% of them singletons. The study, taken as a whole, reports: Partial responders at 0.1-3.0 mg/kg had among the lowest clonal expansion.

On this clone: Antigen specificity is unknown.

Sample: CD4+ or CD8+ T cells sorted from blood, taken in a trial of the OX40 agonist ivuxolimab. V gene TRBV7-9 combines with J gene TRBJ2-7; D may be TRBD2 (6 bases). This clonotype originated in an adult with an advanced solid tumor such as melanoma, head and neck, liver or kidney cancer. The CDR3 nucleotides are TGTGCCAGCAGCTTATGGGTCGGGAGACCCTACGAGCAGTACTTC. Translation gives CASSLWVGRPYEQYF.